The text below deals with one TCR beta chain. Its antigen is currently unknown. Germline V gene data show CDR1 as SGHTA and CDR2 as FQGNSA. V trimming: 0 bases; J trimming: 0 bases; junction bases outside the gene matches: 5. CDR3 size: 17 residues. Donors were ostensibly healthy at sampling, although undocumented immune exposures were probable. Researchers ran the PCR with 60 Vbeta and 13 Jbeta primers. The protocol was immunoSEQ multiplex PCR, while the TCRdb copy is restricted to in-frame clones and leaves out a portion. The sample table includes roughly 65,000 clones. The sample is drawn from a study of cytomegalovirus exposure and HLA in healthy donors. Overall study: Within an early data release were 80 million to 90 million unique TCRs drawn from HLA-typed donors.

Whole-study findings and limits: Rarity held for most TCR sequences, but there were some public TCRs that occurred in many donors. Follow-up analysis later connected one missense variant in DCLRE1C with trimming of TCR beta V- and J-genes.

Source material: PBMCs. This chain uses TRBV7-2 with TRBJ2-5; the match to TRBD2 covers 9 bases. The receptor was isolated from a boy aged 5-17 years in good health and CMV-seronegative. The DNA of the CDR3 is TGTGCCAGCAGCTTAGCTGTGGCGGGGGGGAACCAAGAGACCCAGTACTTC. It translates to CASSLAVAGGNQETQYF.